This is a list of T cell receptor beta chains from one sample in a study of blood T cell repertoires in COVID-19. Produced via immunoSEQ multiplex PCR; TCRdb's table is partial and in-frame only. The profile shows about 59,000 clones, approximately 90% of them singletons. Material: peripheral blood. These TCRs come from an older man with acute or convalescent COVID-19. Both conserved end residues are part of each CDR3. A D gene is named only where the DNA matches it firmly. Clone size is shown for a subset of rows, as once, few, many or a class of expanded clone.

j_gene	len	d_gene	abundance	v_gene	CDR3aa	CDR3nt
TRBJ2-1	15	TRBD1	-	TRBV28	CASSSGQGRYNEQFF	TGTGCCAGCAGTTCGGGACAGGGTCGGTACAATGAGCAGTTCTTC
TRBJ2-1	14	TRBD2	few	TRBV7-9	CASTPGTSMDEQFF	TGTGCCAGCACCCCCGGGACTAGCATGGATGAGCAGTTCTTC
TRBJ2-7	18	TRBD1	-	TRBV5-6	CASSLGQGARRGSYEQYF	TGTGCCAGCAGCTTGGGGCAGGGGGCTCGACGTGGCTCCTACGAGCAGTACTTC
TRBJ2-7	14	TRBD1	-	TRBV11-3	CASSKGQGSYEQYF	TGTGCCAGCAGCAAAGGACAGGGATCCTACGAGCAGTACTTC
TRBJ2-5	16	TRBD2	-	TRBV5-1	CASSLESSGGAETQYF	TGCGCCAGCAGCTTAGAGTCTAGCGGGGGGGCTGAGACCCAGTACTTC
TRBJ2-7	15	TRBD2	-	TRBV7-2	CASSLAAGGEYEQYF	TGTGCCAGCAGCTTAGCAGCGGGGGGGGAATACGAGCAGTACTTC
TRBJ2-7	14	-	-	TRBV6-6	CASSSPTGSYEQYF	TGTGCCAGCAGTTCCCCGACAGGTTCCTACGAGCAGTACTTC
TRBJ2-1	20	TRBD2	-	TRBV12-5	CASGSAPLLAGGLSYNEQFF	TGTGCTAGTGGTTCTGCTCCCCTACTAGCGGGGGGCCTATCCTACAATGAGCAGTTCTTC
TRBJ2-5	13	TRBD2	-	TRBV5-1	CASTTSSQETQYF	TGCGCCAGCACGACTAGCAGCCAAGAGACCCAGTACTTC
TRBJ1-1	14	TRBD1	-	TRBV7-2	CASSSPGGQTEAFF	TGTGCCAGCAGCTCTCCAGGGGGTCAAACTGAAGCTTTCTTT
TRBJ2-1	15	TRBD1	-	TRBV5-1	CASSSGQGAANEQFF	TGCGCCAGCAGCTCGGGACAGGGGGCGGCCAATGAGCAGTTCTTC
TRBJ2-2	14	TRBD2	-	TRBV28	CASRDGGATGELFF	TGTGCCAGCAGGGACGGGGGGGCCACCGGGGAGCTGTTTTTT
TRBJ1-2	13	-	-	TRBV2	CASRGQGNDGYTF	TGTGCCAGCAGGGGCCAGGGTAACGATGGCTACACCTTC
TRBJ2-3	16	TRBD2	-	TRBV5-1	CASSAGTSGFTDTQYF	TGCGCCAGCAGCGCCGGGACTAGCGGGTTCACAGATACGCAGTATTTT
TRBJ2-1	14	-	-	TRBV28	CASSFSSRVNEQFF	TGTGCCAGCAGTTTCTCCTCCAGGGTCAATGAGCAGTTCTTC
TRBJ1-6	13	-	-	TRBV23-1	CARLTGYNSPLHF	TGCGCCCGACTGACGGGCTATAATTCACCCCTCCACTTT
TRBJ1-5	15	TRBD1	-	TRBV6-5	CASSRPTGEDQPQHF	TGTGCCAGCAGTCGACCGACAGGGGAGGATCAGCCCCAGCATTTT
TRBJ1-3	14	-	-	TRBV30	CAWSVKSSGNTIYF	TGTGCCTGGAGTGTTAAGAGCTCTGGAAACACCATATATTTT
TRBJ1-2	14	-	-	TRBV5-6	CASSFLSRIYGYTF	TGTGCCAGCAGCTTTTTGTCCAGGATCTATGGCTACACCTTC
TRBJ2-2	16	-	few	TRBV7-6	CASSPAASENTGELFF	TGTGCCAGCAGCCCGGCGGCTAGCGAGAACACCGGGGAGCTGTTTTTT
TRBJ2-1	14	TRBD2	-	TRBV6-5	CATRLSGGASEQFF	TGTGCCACCCGTCTTAGCGGGGGGGCCAGTGAGCAGTTCTTC
TRBJ2-6	16	-	-	TRBV5-4	CASSLGPPGGANVLTF	TGTGCCAGCAGCTTGGGTCCCCCCGGGGGGGCCAACGTCCTGACTTTC
TRBJ1-1	15	TRBD1	-	TRBV7-9	CASSLQGAWNTEAFF	TGTGCCAGCAGCTTACAGGGGGCTTGGAACACTGAAGCTTTCTTT
TRBJ1-5	14	-	-	TRBV28	CATTAGVGYQPQHF	TGTGCCACCACCGCCGGGGTGGGCTATCAGCCCCAGCATTTT